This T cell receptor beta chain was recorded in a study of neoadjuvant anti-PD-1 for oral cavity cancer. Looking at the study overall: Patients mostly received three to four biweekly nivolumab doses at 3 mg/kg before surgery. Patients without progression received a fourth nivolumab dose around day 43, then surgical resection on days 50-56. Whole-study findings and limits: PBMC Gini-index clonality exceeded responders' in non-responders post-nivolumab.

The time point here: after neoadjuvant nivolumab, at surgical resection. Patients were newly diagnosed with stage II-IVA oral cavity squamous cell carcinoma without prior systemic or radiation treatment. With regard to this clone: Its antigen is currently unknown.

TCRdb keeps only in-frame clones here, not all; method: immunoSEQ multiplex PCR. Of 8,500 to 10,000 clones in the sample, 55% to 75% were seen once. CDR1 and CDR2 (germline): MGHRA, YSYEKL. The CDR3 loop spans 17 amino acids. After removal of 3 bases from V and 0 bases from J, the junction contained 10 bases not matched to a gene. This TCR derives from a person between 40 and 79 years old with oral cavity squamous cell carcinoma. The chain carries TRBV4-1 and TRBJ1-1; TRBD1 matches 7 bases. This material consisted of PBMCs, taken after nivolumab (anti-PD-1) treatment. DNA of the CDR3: TGCGCCAGCAGCCAGGTGGGATCACAGGGGATGAACACTGAAGCTTTCTTT. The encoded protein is CASSQVGSQGMNTEAFF.